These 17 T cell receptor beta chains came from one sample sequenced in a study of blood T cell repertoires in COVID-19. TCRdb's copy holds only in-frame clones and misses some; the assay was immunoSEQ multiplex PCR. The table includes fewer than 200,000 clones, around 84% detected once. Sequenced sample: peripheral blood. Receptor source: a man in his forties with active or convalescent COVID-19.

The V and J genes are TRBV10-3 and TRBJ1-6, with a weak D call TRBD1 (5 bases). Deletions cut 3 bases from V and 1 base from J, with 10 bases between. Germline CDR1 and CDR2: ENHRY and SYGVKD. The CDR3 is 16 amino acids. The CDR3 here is CAISDREQSYNSPLHF. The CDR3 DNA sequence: TGTGCCATCAGTGACAGGGAACAATCCTATAATTCACCCCTCCACTTT.

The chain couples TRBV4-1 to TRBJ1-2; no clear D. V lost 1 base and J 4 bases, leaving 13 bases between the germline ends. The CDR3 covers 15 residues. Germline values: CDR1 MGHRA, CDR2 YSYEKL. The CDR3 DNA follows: TGCGCCAGCAGCCAAGTGATCCAGGCCTCCTATGGCTACACCTTC. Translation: CASSQVIQASYGYTF.

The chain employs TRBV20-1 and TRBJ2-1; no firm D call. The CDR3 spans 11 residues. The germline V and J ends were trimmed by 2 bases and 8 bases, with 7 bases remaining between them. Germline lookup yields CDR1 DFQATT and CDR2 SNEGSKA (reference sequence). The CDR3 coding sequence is TGCAGTGCTAGAAATTCGGATGAGCAGTTCTTC. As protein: CSARNSDEQFF.

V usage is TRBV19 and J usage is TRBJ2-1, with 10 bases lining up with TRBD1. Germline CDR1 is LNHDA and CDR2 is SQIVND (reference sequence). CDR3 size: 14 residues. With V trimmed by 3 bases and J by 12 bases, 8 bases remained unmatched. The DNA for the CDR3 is TGTGCCAGTAGTATTTGGGACAGGGGAGCGTGGCAGTTCTTC. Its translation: CASSIWDRGAWQFF.

DNA of the CDR3: TGTGCTACGAGGAGGGAGGCTCGGGTCTATGAGCAGTTCTTC. This encodes CATRREARVYEQFF. This chain uses TRBV12-5 with TRBJ2-1, with D perhaps TRBD2 (6 bases). The CDR3 sequence is 14 residues long. Germline V lookup: CDR1 LGHNT, CDR2 FRNRAP. The V end was cut by 10 bases, the J end by 8 bases, with 21 bases between.

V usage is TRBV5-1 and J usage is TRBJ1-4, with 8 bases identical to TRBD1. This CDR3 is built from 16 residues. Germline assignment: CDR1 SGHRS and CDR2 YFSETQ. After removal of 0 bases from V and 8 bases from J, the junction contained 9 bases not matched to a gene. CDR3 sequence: CASSLATGGLEEKLFF. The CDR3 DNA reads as TGCGCCAGCAGCTTGGCCACAGGGGGGCTTGAAGAAAAACTGTTTTTT.

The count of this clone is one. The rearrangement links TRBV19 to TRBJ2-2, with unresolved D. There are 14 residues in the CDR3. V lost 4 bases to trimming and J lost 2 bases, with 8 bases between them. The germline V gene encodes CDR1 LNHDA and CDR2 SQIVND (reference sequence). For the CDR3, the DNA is TGTGCCAGTAGTAGGGCCCACAACACCGGGGAGCTGTTTTTT. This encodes CASSRAHNTGELFF.

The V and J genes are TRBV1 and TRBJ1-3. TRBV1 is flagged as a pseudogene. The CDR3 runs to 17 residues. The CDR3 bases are TGCACCAGCAGCCAAGATAGTAAGAGGTTCTCTGGAAACACCATATATTTT. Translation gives CTSSQDSKRFSGNTIYF.

The CDR3 region has the DNA TGTGCCATCACCGGGACAGGGGACACCGGGGAGCTGTTTTTT. This gives the protein CAITGTGDTGELFF. The chain has TRBV28 and TRBJ2-2, with 10 bases matching TRBD1. This CDR3 is 14 amino acids long. J lost 3 bases, V lost 10 bases, and 5 bases had no gene match. Germline loops: CDR1 MDHEN, CDR2 SYDVKM.

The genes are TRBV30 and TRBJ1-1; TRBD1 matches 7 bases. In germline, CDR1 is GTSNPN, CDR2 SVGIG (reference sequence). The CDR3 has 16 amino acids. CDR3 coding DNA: TGTGTCTTAAAAACCGGACAGGCGATAGAAAACACTGAAGCTTTCTTT. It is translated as CVLKTGQAIENTEAFF.

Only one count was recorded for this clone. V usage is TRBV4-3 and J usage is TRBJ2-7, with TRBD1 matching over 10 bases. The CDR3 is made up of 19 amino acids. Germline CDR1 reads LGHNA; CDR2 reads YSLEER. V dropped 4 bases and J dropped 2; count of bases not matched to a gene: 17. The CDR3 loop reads CASSRGLVERGTGAYEQYF. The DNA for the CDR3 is TGCGCCAGCAGCCGCGGACTAGTTGAAAGGGGGACAGGGGCCTACGAGCAGTACTTC.

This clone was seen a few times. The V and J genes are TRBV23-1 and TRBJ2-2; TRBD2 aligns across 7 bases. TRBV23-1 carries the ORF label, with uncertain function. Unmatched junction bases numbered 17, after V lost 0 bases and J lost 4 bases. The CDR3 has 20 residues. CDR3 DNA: TGCGCCAGCAGTCAATCCGCCGTGCGGGGGATGCGCGCTGGCACCGGGGAGCTGTTTTTT. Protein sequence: CASSQSAVRGMRAGTGELFF.

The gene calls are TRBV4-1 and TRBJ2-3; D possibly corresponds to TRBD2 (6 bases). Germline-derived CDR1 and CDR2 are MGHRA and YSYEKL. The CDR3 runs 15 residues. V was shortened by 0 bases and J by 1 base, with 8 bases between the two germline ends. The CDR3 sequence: CASSQEGGGTDTQYF. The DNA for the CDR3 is TGCGCCAGCAGCCAAGAGGGCGGGGGCACAGATACGCAGTATTTT.

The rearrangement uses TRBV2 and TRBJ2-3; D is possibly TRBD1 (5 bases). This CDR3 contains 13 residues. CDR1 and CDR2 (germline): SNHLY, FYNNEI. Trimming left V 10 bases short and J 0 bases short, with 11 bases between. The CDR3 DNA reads TGTGCCAAAGACAGAACTAGCACAGATACGCAGTATTTT. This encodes CAKDRTSTDTQYF.

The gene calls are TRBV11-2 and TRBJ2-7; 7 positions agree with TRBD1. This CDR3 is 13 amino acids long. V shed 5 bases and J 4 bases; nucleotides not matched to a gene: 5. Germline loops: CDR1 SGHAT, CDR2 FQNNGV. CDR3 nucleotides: TGTGCCAGCAGCCCCGGGACAGTATACGAGCAGTACTTC. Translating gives CASSPGTVYEQYF.

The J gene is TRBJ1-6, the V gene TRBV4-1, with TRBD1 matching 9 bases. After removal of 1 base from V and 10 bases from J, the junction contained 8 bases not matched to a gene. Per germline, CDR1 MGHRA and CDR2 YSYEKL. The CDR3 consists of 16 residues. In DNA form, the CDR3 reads TGCGCCAGCAGCCAAGTCTCTCGGGACAGGGAATCACCCCTCCACTTT. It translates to CASSQVSRDRESPLHF.

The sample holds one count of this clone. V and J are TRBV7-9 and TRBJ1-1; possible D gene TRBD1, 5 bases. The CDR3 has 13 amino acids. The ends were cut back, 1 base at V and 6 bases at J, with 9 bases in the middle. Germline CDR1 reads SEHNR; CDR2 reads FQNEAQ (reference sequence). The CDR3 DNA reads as TGTGCCAGCAGCTTAGAAGGGGTCGCTGAAGCTTTCTTT. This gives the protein CASSLEGVAEAFF.